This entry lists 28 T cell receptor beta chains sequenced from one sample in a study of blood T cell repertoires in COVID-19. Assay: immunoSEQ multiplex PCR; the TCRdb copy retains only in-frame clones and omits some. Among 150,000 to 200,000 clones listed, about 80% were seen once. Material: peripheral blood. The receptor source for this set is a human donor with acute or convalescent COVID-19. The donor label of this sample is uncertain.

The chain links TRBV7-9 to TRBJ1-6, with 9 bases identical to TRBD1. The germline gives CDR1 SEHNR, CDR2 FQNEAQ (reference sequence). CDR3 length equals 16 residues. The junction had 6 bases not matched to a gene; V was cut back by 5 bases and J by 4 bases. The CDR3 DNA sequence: TGTGCCAGCAGCCTCCGGGACAGGGATTATAATTCACCCCTCCACTTT. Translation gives CASSLRDRDYNSPLHF.

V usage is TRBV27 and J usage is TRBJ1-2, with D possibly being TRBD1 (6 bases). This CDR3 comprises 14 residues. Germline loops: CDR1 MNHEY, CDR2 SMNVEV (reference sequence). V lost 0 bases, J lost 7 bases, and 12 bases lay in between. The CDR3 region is CASSLSGAGGGYTF. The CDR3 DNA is TGTGCCAGCAGTTTATCGGGGGCGGGGGGTGGCTACACCTTC.

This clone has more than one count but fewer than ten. In DNA, the CDR3 is TGTGCCAGCAGTTTTCGGGGGTACAATGAGCAGTTCTTC. Protein: CASSFRGYNEQFF. The chain is built from TRBV6-5 and TRBJ2-1; D is possibly TRBD2 (6 bases). Germline CDR1 reads MNHEY; CDR2 reads SVGAGI. V was shortened by 4 bases and J by 4 bases, with 8 bases between the two germline ends. This CDR3 region has 13 residues.

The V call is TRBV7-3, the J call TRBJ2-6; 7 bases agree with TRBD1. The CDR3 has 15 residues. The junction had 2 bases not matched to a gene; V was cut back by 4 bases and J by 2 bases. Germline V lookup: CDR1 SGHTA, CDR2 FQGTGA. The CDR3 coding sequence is TGTGCCAGCAGCTCCGACAGGGCTGGGGCCAACGTCCTGACTTTC. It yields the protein CASSSDRAGANVLTF. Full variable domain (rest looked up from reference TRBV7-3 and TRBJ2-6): GAGVSQTPSNKVTEKGKYVELRCDPISGHTALYWYRQSLGQGPEFLIYFQGTGAADDSGLPNDRFFAVRPEGSVSTLKIQRTERGDSAVYLCASSSDRAGANVLTFGAGSRLTVL.

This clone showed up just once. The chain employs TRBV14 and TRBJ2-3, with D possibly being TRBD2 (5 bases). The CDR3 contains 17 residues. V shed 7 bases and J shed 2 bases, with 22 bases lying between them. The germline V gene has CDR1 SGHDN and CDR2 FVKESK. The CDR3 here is CASTPPLREGTTDTQYF. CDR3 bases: TGTGCCAGCACCCCCCCCCTCCGAGAGGGTACCACAGATACGCAGTATTTT.

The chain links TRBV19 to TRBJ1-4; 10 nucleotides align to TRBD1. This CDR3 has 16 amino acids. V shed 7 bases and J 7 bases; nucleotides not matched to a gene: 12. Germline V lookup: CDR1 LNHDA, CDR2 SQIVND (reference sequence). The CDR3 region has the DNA TGTGCCAGTACTACCGGGGACAGGGGCGGTGGTGAAAAACTGTTTTTT. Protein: CASTTGDRGGGEKLFF.

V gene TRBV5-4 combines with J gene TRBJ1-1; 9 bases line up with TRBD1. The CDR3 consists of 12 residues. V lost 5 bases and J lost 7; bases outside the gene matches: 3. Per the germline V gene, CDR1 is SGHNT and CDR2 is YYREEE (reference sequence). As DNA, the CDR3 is TGTGCCAGCAGACAGGGGGCGGGTGAAGCTTTCTTT. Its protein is CASRQGAGEAFF.

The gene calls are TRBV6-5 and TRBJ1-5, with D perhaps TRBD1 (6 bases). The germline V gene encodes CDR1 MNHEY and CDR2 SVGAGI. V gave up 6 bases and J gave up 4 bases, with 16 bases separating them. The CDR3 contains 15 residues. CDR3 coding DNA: TGTGCCAGCAGGCAGGACAGCGGAAGAAATCAGCCCCAGCATTTT. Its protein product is CASRQDSGRNQPQHF.

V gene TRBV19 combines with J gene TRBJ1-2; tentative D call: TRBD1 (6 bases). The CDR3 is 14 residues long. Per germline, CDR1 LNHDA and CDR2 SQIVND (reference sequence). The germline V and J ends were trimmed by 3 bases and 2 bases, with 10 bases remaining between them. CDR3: CASSMGGRNYGYTF. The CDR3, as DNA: TGTGCCAGTAGTATGGGGGGGCGAAACTATGGCTACACCTTC.

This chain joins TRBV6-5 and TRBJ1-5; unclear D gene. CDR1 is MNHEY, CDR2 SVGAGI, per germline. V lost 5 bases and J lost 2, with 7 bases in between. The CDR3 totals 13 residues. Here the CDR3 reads CASSPRGNQPQHF. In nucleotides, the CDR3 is TGTGCCAGCAGTCCTCGGGGCAATCAGCCCCAGCATTTT.

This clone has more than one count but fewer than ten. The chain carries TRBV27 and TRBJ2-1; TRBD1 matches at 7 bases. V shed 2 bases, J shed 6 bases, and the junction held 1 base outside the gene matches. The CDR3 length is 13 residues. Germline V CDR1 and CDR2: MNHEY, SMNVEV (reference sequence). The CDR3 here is CASSLDRVNEQFF. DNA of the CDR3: TGTGCCAGCAGTTTAGACAGGGTCAATGAGCAGTTCTTC.

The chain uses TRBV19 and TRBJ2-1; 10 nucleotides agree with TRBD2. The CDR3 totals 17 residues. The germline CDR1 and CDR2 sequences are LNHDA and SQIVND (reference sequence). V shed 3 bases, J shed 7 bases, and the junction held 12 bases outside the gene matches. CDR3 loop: CASSIGSPSGSKNEQFF. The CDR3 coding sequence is TGTGCCAGTAGTATTGGTTCGCCTAGCGGGAGTAAGAATGAGCAGTTCTTC.

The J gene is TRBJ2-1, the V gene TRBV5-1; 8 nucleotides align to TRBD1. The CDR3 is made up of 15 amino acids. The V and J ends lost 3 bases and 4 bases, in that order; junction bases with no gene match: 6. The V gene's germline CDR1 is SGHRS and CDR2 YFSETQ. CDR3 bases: TGCGCCAGCAGCTCCAGGACAGGGACTTACAATGAGCAGTTCTTC. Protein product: CASSSRTGTYNEQFF.

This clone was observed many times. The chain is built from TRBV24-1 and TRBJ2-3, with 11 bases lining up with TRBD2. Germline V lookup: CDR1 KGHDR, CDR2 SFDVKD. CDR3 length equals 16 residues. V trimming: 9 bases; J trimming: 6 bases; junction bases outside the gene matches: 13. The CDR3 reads CATGHLAGGVRDTQYF. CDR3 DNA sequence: TGTGCCACCGGACATCTAGCGGGGGGCGTTAGGGATACGCAGTATTTT.

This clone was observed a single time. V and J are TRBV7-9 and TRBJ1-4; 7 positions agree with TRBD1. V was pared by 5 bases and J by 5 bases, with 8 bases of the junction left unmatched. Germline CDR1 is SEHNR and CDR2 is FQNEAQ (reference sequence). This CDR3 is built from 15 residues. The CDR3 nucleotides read TGTGCCAGCAGCCCGGAACAGGGGAGGAATGAAAAACTGTTTTTT. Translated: CASSPEQGRNEKLFF.

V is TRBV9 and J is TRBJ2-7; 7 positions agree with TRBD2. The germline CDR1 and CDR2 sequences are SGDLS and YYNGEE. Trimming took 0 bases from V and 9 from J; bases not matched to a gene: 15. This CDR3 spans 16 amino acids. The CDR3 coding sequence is TGTGCCAGCAGCGTAGGAGGGAGGGAACCTCTGGCGGGGCAGTACTTC. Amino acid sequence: CASSVGGREPLAGQYF.

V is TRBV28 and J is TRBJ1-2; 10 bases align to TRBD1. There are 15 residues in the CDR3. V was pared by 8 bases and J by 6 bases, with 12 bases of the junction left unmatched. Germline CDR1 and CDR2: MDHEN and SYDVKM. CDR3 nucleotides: TGTGCCAGCCGGGACAGGGGCCTCTTCGGGAATGGCTACACCTTC. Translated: CASRDRGLFGNGYTF.

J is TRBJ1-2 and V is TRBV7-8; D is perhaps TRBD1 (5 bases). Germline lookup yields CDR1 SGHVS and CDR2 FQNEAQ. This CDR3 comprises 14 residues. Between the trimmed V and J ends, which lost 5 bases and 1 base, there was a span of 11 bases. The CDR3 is CASSGSTVNYGYTF. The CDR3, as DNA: TGTGCCAGCAGCGGATCGACAGTTAACTATGGCTACACCTTC.

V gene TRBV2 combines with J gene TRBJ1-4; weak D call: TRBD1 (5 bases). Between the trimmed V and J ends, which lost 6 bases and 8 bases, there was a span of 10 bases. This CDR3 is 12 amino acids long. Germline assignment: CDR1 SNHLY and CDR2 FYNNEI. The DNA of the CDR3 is TGTGCCAGCAGGTCGGGGGGAGAAAAACTGTTTTTT. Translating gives CASRSGGEKLFF.

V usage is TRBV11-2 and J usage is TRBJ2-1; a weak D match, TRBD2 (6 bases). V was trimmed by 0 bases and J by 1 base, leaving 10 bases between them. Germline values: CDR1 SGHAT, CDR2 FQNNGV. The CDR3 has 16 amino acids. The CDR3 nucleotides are TGTGCCAGCAGCTTAGAAGTAGCGGTGTCCTACAATGAGCAGTTCTTC. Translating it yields CASSLEVAVSYNEQFF.

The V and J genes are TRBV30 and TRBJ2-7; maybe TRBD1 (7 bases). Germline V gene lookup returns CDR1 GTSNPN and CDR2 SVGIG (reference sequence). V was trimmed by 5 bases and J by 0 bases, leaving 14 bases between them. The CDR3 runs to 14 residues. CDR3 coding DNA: TGTGCCTGGGGCGGGACAGCAAGCTCCTACGAGCAGTACTTC. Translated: CAWGGTASSYEQYF. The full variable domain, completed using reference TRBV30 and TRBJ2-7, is SQTIHQWPATLVQPVGSPLSLECTVEGTSNPNLYWYRQAAGRGLQLLFYSVGIGQISSEVPQNLSASRPQDRQFILSSKKLLLSDSGFYLCAWGGTASSYEQYFGPGTRLTVT.

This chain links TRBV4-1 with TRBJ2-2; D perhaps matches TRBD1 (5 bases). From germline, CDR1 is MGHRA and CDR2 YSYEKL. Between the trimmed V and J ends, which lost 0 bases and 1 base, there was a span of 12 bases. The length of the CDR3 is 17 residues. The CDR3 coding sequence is TGCGCCAGCAGCCAAGAGGGAATAAGGGGGAACACCGGGGAGCTGTTTTTT. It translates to CASSQEGIRGNTGELFF.

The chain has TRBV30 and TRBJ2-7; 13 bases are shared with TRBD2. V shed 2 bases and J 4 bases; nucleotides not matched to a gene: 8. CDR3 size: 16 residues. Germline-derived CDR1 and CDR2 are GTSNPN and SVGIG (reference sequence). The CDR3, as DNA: TGTGCCTGGAGTCGAGGACTAGCGGGGGCCTTATACGAGCAGTACTTC. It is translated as CAWSRGLAGALYEQYF.

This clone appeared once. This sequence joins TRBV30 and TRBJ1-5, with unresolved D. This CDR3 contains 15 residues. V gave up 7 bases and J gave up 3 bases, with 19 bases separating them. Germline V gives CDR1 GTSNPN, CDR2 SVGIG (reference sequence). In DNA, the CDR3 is TGTGCCTATAACCGGGAGGGCAGTTTCAATCAGCCCCAGCATTTT. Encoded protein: CAYNREGSFNQPQHF.

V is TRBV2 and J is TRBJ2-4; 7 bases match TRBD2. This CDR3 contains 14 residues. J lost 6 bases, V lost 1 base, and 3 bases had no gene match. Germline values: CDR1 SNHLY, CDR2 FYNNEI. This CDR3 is CASSEGLAVNIQYF. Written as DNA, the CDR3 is TGTGCCAGCAGTGAAGGTCTAGCGGTAAACATTCAGTACTTC.

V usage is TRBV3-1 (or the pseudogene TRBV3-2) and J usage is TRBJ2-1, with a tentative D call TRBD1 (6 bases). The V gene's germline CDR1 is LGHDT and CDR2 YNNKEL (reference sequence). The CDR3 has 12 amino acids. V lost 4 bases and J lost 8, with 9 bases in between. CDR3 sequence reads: CASSRTVDEQFF. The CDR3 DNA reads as TGTGCCAGCAGCCGGACAGTTGATGAGCAGTTCTTC.

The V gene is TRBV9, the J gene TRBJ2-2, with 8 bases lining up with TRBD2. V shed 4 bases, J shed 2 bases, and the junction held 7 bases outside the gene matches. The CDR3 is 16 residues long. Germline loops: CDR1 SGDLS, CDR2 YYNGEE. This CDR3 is CASSPIGLANTGELFF. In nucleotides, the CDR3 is TGTGCCAGCAGCCCGATAGGACTAGCAAACACCGGGGAGCTGTTTTTT.

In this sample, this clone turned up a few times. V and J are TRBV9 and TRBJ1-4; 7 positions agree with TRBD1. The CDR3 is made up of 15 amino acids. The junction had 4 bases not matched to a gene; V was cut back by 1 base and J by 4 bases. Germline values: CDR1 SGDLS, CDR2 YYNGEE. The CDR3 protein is CASSVMAGGNEKLFF. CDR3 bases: TGTGCCAGCAGCGTAATGGCAGGGGGTAATGAAAAACTGTTTTTT.